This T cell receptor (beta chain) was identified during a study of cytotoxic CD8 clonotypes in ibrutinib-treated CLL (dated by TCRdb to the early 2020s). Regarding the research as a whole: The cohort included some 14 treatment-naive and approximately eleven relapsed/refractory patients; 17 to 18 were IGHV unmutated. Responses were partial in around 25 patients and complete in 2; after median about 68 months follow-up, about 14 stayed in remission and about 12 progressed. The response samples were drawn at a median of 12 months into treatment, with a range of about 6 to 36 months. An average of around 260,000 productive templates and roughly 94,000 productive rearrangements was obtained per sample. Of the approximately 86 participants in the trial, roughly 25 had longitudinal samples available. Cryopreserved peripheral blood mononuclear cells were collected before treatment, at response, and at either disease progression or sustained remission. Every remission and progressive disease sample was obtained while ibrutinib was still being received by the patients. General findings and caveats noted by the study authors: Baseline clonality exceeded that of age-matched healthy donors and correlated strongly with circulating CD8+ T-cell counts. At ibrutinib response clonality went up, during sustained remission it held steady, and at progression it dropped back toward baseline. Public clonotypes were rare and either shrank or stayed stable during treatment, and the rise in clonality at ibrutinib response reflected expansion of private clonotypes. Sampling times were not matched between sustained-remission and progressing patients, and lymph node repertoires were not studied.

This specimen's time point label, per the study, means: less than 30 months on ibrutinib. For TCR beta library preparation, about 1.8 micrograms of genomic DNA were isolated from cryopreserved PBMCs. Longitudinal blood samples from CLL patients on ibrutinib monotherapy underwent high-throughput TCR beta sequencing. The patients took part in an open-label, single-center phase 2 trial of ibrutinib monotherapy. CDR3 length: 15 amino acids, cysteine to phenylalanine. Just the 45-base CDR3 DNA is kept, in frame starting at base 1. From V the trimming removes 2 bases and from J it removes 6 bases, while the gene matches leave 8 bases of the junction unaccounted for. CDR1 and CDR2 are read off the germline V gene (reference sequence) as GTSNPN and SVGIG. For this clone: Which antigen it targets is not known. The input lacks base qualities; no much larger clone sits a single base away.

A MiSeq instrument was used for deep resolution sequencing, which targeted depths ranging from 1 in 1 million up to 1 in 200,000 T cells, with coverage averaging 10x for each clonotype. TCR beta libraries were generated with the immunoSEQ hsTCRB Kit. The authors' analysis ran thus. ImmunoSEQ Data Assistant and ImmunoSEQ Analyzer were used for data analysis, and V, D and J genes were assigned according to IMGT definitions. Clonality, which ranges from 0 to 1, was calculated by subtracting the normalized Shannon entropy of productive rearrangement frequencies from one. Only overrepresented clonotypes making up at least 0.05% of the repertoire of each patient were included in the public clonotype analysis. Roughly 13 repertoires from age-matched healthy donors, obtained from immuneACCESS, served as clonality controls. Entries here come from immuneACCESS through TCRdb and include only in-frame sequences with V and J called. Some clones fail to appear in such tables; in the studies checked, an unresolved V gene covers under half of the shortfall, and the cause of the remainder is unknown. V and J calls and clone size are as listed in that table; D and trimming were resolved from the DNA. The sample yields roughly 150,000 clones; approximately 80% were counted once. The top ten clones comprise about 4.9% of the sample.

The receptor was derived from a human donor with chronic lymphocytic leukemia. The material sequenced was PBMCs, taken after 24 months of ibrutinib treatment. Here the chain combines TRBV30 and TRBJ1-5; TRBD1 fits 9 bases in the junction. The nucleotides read TGTGCCTGGAGTAAAACAGGGGGCAGTAGTCAGCCCCAGCATTTT. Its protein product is CAWSKTGGSSQPQHF.